The 23 T cell receptor beta chains listed next were all sequenced from one sample in a study of identical twins. In TCRdb, the 5' RACE reads were re-called with MiXCR into one record per CDR3 protein. The profile shows 450,000 to 600,000 distinct CDR3 sequences, about 20% of them singletons. These sequences were also reported in another study, on yellow fever vaccine responses in identical twins.

The sample consisted of CD4+ T cells sorted from blood. All receptors derive from a woman aged 18-29 years in good health.

This clonotype was seen a handful of times. The rearrangement links TRBV10-3 to TRBJ2-1, with TRBD2 identical over 8 bases. This CDR3 region has 17 residues. The ends lost 2 bases at V and 5 bases at J; junction bases unmatched: 11. In germline, CDR1 is ENHRY, CDR2 SYGVKD. The CDR3 protein is CAISEPVGSGRDNEQFF. The CDR3 nucleotides are TGTGCCATCAGTGAGCCCGTCGGAAGCGGGAGAGACAATGAGCAGTTCTTC.

The chain carries TRBV6-5 and TRBJ1-1; 9 bases are shared with TRBD1. From germline, CDR1 is MNHEY and CDR2 SVGAGI. V lost 4 bases and J lost 0; bases outside the gene matches: 6. The CDR3 has 16 residues. The CDR3, as DNA: TGTGCCAGCAGTTCCGGGACAGGGAGGATGAACACTGAAGCTTTCTTT. Translation: CASSSGTGRMNTEAFF.

This clonotype was detected a few times. The chain recombines TRBV7-9 with TRBJ1-4; tentatively, D is TRBD1 (5 bases). V shed 5 bases and J shed 5 bases, with 18 bases lying between them. This CDR3 is built from 16 residues. Germline V gives CDR1 SEHNR, CDR2 FQNEAQ (reference sequence). The CDR3 reads CASSPPRDLLNEKLFF. In DNA, the CDR3 is TGTGCCAGCAGCCCACCCAGGGACCTATTGAATGAAAAACTGTTTTTT.

This clonotype was observed a few times. This chain links TRBV28 with TRBJ2-1; TRBD2 aligns across 12 bases. Germline V CDR1 and CDR2: MDHEN, SYDVKM. V trimming: 5 bases; J trimming: 8 bases; junction bases outside the gene matches: 10. The CDR3 has 16 amino acids. In nucleotides, the CDR3 is TGTGCCAGCAGTGAGACTAGCGGGAGCTTAATTGATGAGCAGTTCTTC. This encodes CASSETSGSLIDEQFF.

The chain uses TRBV6-1 and TRBJ2-3; D is unclear. With 6 bases removed from V and 1 base from J, the gap between germline ends came to 14 bases. This CDR3 comprises 15 residues. Germline assignment: CDR1 MNHNS and CDR2 SASEGT. The CDR3 loop is CASRPGSLGTDTQYF. DNA for the CDR3: TGTGCCAGCAGACCCGGGTCGCTGGGCACAGATACGCAGTATTTT.

The genes are TRBV29-1 and TRBJ2-2; TRBD2 might be the D (6 bases). Trimming stripped 6 bases from V and 7 bases from J, with 9 bases between. The V gene's germline CDR1 is SQVTM and CDR2 ANQGSEA. This CDR3 contains 11 residues. The CDR3 spells CSVGGGGELFF. In nucleotides, the CDR3 is TGCAGCGTCGGGGGTGGCGGGGAGCTGTTTTTT.

V gene TRBV28 combines with J gene TRBJ1-5, with D perhaps matching TRBD1 (5 bases). The V end was cut by 5 bases, the J end by 6 bases, with 14 bases between. The CDR3 loop spans 14 amino acids. Germline V gives CDR1 MDHEN, CDR2 SYDVKM. In DNA form, the CDR3 reads TGTGCCAGCAGTCCCCGACAGTGGGGTCAGCCCCAGCATTTT. This codes for CASSPRQWGQPQHF.

This clonotype appeared a few times. V and J are TRBV15 and TRBJ2-1; D possibly matches TRBD1 or TRBD2 (6 bases each). CDR3 length equals 13 residues. Trimming stripped 3 bases from V and 9 bases from J, with 12 bases between. Per the germline V gene, CDR1 is LNHNV and CDR2 is YYDKDF (reference sequence). DNA for the CDR3: TGTGCCACCAGCAGGGTAGAGGGGGGTGAGCAGTTCTTC. As protein: CATSRVEGGEQFF.

This chain joins TRBV4-1 and TRBJ2-7; 8 nucleotides agree with TRBD1. Per the germline V gene, CDR1 is MGHRA and CDR2 is YSYEKL. The CDR3 spans 15 residues. V was pared by 1 base and J by 2 bases, with 4 bases of the junction left unmatched. CDR3 nucleotides: TGCGCCAGCAGCCAAGGACAGGGGCTAACCTACGAGCAGTACGTC. It specifies CASSQGQGLTYEQYV.

The chain uses TRBV28 and TRBJ1-4; no definite D call. Trimming took 7 bases from V and 3 from J, leaving 9 bases between them. The CDR3 is made up of 13 amino acids. Germline V gene lookup returns CDR1 MDHEN and CDR2 SYDVKM. The DNA for the CDR3 is TGTGCCAGCATTAGAGCAGCTAATGAAAAACTGTTTTTT. This encodes CASIRAANEKLFF. Looking up the rest from reference TRBV28 and TRBJ1-4 gives the full variable domain: DVKVTQSSRYLVKRTGEKVFLECVQDMDHENMFWYRQDPGLGLRLIYFSYDVKMKEKGDIPEGYSVSREKKERFSLILESASTNQTSMYLCASIRAANEKLFFGSGTQLSVL.

This clonotype turned up a few times. This chain joins TRBV10-3 and TRBJ2-7; 8 bases line up with TRBD1. The CDR3 runs 15 residues. The germline gives CDR1 ENHRY, CDR2 SYGVKD. The CDR3 loop reads CAVGGRGQGSYEQYF. The CDR3 DNA reads as TGTGCAGTTGGAGGGCGCGGACAGGGCTCCTACGAGCAGTACTTC.

This clonotype was detected only a few times. The genes are TRBV20-1 and TRBJ2-2; 7 bases align to TRBD1. The CDR3 has 14 amino acids. CDR1 DFQATT and CDR2 SNEGSKA come from the germline V gene (reference sequence). V trimming: 5 bases; J trimming: 0 bases; junction bases outside the gene matches: 3. The CDR3 DNA reads TGCAGTGCTCGACAGGGCGCGAACACCGGGGAGCTGTTTTTT. This translates into CSARQGANTGELFF.

In its sample, this clonotype was seen a few times. The chain links TRBV7-9 to TRBJ2-2, with D perhaps matching TRBD2 (6 bases). The CDR3 sequence is 13 residues long. V lost 4 bases to trimming and J lost 4 bases, with 7 bases between them. In germline, CDR1 is SEHNR, CDR2 FQNEAQ (reference sequence). The CDR3 region is CASSWDFTGELFF. Here the CDR3 DNA reads TGTGCCAGCAGCTGGGACTTCACCGGGGAGCTGTTTTTT.

This clonotype was observed at least ten times. The V and J genes are TRBV28 and TRBJ2-1; TRBD2 matches at 10 bases. The germline V gene encodes CDR1 MDHEN and CDR2 SYDVKM. The CDR3 contains 16 residues. V lost 8 bases, J lost 0 bases, and 7 bases stayed unmatched. CDR3 DNA: TGTGCCAGCGCCTCTAGCGGGAGTACCTCCTACAATGAGCAGTTCTTC. Encoded protein: CASASSGSTSYNEQFF.

J is TRBJ2-1 and V is TRBV3-1; 15 bases match TRBD2. The germline CDR1 and CDR2 sequences are LGHDT and YNNKEL (reference sequence). The CDR3 contains 20 residues. Trimming removed 1 base from V and 1 base from J; junction bases left unmatched: 8. The CDR3 sequence is CASSQVGLAGGNPSYNEQFF. The CDR3 nucleotides are TGTGCCAGCAGCCAAGTAGGACTAGCGGGGGGGAACCCTTCCTACAATGAGCAGTTCTTC.

In this sample, this clonotype turned up a few times. This chain connects TRBV24-1 to TRBJ2-3, with D perhaps matching TRBD1 (6 bases). Germline values: CDR1 KGHDR, CDR2 SFDVKD. Between the trimmed V and J ends, which lost 4 bases and 1 base, there was a span of 14 bases. CDR3 length equals 16 residues. The CDR3 coding sequence is TGTGCCACCAGTGACCTGGACAGACCCGGCACAGATACGCAGTATTTT. Encoded protein: CATSDLDRPGTDTQYF.

The V call is TRBV5-6, the J call TRBJ2-1; D is possibly TRBD1 or TRBD2 (5 bases each). CDR3 length: 14 amino acids. V lost 2 bases and J lost 5, with 11 bases in between. Per germline, CDR1 SGHDT and CDR2 YYEEEE. The CDR3, as DNA: TGTGCCAGCAGCTTTCCGGGGCAAAACAATGAGCAGTTCTTC. Translation: CASSFPGQNNEQFF.

This clonotype was detected once. V and J are TRBV29-1 and TRBJ2-1; 14 bases fit TRBD2. Losses at the gene ends were 4 bases for V and 1 base for J; bases not matched to a gene: 6. The germline V gene encodes CDR1 SQVTM and CDR2 ANQGSEA. CDR3 length: 17 amino acids. This CDR3 is CSVVRGLAGVSYNEQFF. DNA for the CDR3: TGCAGCGTTGTGAGGGGACTAGCGGGGGTATCCTACAATGAGCAGTTCTTC.

Worth noting for this clonotype: One end of the junction fails to match germline, which may point to a read error. The genes are TRBV5-6 and TRBJ2-1; possibly TRBD1 or TRBD2 for D (5 bases each). The CDR3 is made up of 17 amino acids. Germline loops: CDR1 SGHDT, CDR2 YYEEEE. CDR3 sequence (DNA): TGTGCCATCAGCCCGGGGCTTAGCTGGAGCTCCTACAATGAGCAGTTCTTC. It is translated as CAISPGLSWSSYNEQFF.

This rearrangement joins TRBV12-3 or TRBV12-4 to TRBJ1-6, with TRBD1 matching 7 bases. The CDR3 runs 15 residues. After removal of 6 bases from V and 5 bases from J, the junction contained 7 bases not matched to a gene. The CDR3 coding sequence is TGTGCCAGCAGAGAGACCGGGACAGATAATTCACCCCTCCACTTT. Translation gives CASRETGTDNSPLHF.

This clonotype appeared a few times. The chain joins TRBV15 to TRBJ2-3; D remains ambiguous. Germline assignment: CDR1 LNHNV and CDR2 YYDKDF (reference sequence). The CDR3 totals 12 residues. V lost 3 bases to trimming and J lost 7 bases, with 8 bases between them. CDR3 sequence: CATSRGGNTQYF. CDR3 in DNA: TGTGCCACCAGCAGGGGTGGTAATACGCAGTATTTT.

This clonotype was seen ten or more times. V and J are TRBV5-1 and TRBJ2-1; the match to TRBD2 covers 7 bases. Trimming took 0 bases from V and 2 from J; bases not matched to a gene: 2. Germline CDR1 SGHRS, CDR2 YFSETQ. The length of the CDR3 is 15 residues. Here the CDR3 DNA reads TGCGCCAGCAGCTTGGGGGGGACTACCTACAATGAGCAGTTCTTC. As protein: CASSLGGTTYNEQFF.

V and J are TRBV7-3 and TRBJ2-1, with TRBD2 matching over 14 bases. V shed 5 bases and J 9 bases; nucleotides not matched to a gene: 12. The CDR3 length is 17 residues. Per germline, CDR1 SGHTA and CDR2 FQGTGA. CDR3 nucleotide sequence: TGTGCCAGCAGCCCCCGTGGACTAGCGGGAGGTTCAAGTGAGCAGTTCTTC. Its protein is CASSPRGLAGGSSEQFF.